Shown below are 3 T cell receptor beta chains from a single sample sequenced in a study of regulatory T cells in long-lasting Graves disease. iRepertoire HTBI primers and Arm-PCR of CDR3 regions built TCR beta libraries. MiXCR, applied by TCRdb to the multiplex PCR reads, yields one record per CDR3 protein. Counted here are 400,000 to 500,000 distinct CDR3 sequences, around 20% occurring once; the ten biggest clones make up around 15%. The time point was: persistent/refractory GD, antithyroid drugs over 5 years with positive TRAb. The TCR library used RNA extracted from PBMCs. The source material was peripheral blood mononuclear cells (PBMCs), sampled when the disease was refractory, from a patient treated with antithyroid drugs. These receptors came from a female donor with Graves disease.

This clonotype has only a few counts. The rearrangement uses TRBV20-1 and TRBJ1-5, with D unclear. The CDR3 contains 15 residues. In germline, CDR1 is DFQATT, CDR2 SNEGSKA (reference sequence). V dropped 3 bases and J dropped 0 bases, with 12 bases sitting between them. CDR3 in DNA: TGCAGTGCTAGTAGACGGGAAGATAGCAATCAGCCCCAGCATTTT. It specifies CSASRREDSNQPQHF.

V usage is TRBV28 and J usage is TRBJ2-1, with TRBD1 matching 9 bases. Germline V gene sequence: CDR1 MDHEN, CDR2 SYDVKM. CDR3 length equals 15 residues. The V gene end was trimmed by 8 bases and the J gene end by 9 bases; junction bases not matched to a gene: 14. CDR3 in DNA: TGTGCCAGCGGGGGGACAGGGTACTCCATAGGTGAGCAGTTCTTC. This codes for CASGGTGYSIGEQFF.

The chain has TRBV5-1 and TRBJ2-5; a possible D gene is TRBD2 (6 bases). Trimming removed 0 bases at V and 5 bases at J, with 14 bases between. The CDR3 consists of 15 residues. CDR1 is SGHRS, CDR2 YFSETQ, per germline. CDR3 DNA sequence: TGCGCCAGCAGCTTGGCGGCTACTGGAGGGGAGACCCAGTACTTC. Its translation is CASSLAATGGETQYF.